This TCR beta chain was obtained from a study of Graves' ophthalmopathy and Graves' hyperthyroidism. At the level of the study: Peripheral blood collection took place at initial diagnosis, before any treatment.

The study, taken as a whole, reports: Using 13 signatures, a model distinguished ophthalmopathy from stable hyperthyroidism, reaching around 87% sensitivity and 70% to 83% specificity.

This clonotype turned up a few times. Its target is not known. As the starting material, roughly 9.7 ml of fresh peripheral blood yielded the PBMCs. TCR beta CDR3 regions were amplified from RNA transcripts. First-round RT-PCR used HTBI primers; second-round multiplex PCR followed. TCRdb independently ran MiXCR on the multiplex PCR reads; one entry per CDR3 protein. The table records about 620,000 distinct CDR3 sequences, 20% to 25% of them present only once. Germline lookup yields CDR1 DFQATT and CDR2 SNEGSKA (reference sequence). The germline V and J ends were trimmed by 5 bases and 2 bases, with 16 bases remaining between them. This CDR3 region has 14 residues.

This chain links TRBV20-1 with TRBJ2-7, with D possibly called TRBD1 or TRBD2 (7 bases each). The TCR sequence derives from a young woman with stable Graves' hyperthyroidism. Some clones in this sample may be carry-over from other donors' samples. The sample taken for sequencing was peripheral blood. The CDR3 nucleotides are TGCAGTGCTGAGCGGGACAGAAAGACCTACGAGCAGTACTTC. Translated: CSAERDRKTYEQYF.